One sample yielded the 17 T cell receptor beta chains listed below, sequenced in a study of blood T cell repertoires in COVID-19. Method: immunoSEQ multiplex PCR; TCRdb's copy keeps in-frame clones and lacks some. This sample has some 230,000 clones, with about 88% found just once. Sample: peripheral blood. The receptors stem from a woman in her forties or fifties with COVID-19, enrolled during active disease.

The chain links TRBV11-2 to TRBJ2-1; a possible D gene is TRBD2 (7 bases). Germline values: CDR1 SGHAT, CDR2 FQNNGV. This CDR3 has 13 amino acids. V lost 11 bases and J lost 7, with 18 bases in between. The DNA for the CDR3 is TGTGCCTCAGGGGCTAGCGGTGGAAATGAGCAGTTCTTC. Translated: CASGASGGNEQFF.

This chain uses TRBV19 with TRBJ1-3; D may be TRBD1 (6 bases). This CDR3 is built from 16 residues. CDR1 and CDR2 from the germline V gene are LNHDA and SQIVND (reference sequence). Trimming removed 7 bases from V and 0 bases from J, with 16 bases in between. CDR3 region: CASTDLRGFSGNTIYF. The CDR3 DNA sequence: TGTGCCAGTACCGACTTAAGGGGGTTCTCTGGAAACACCATATATTTT.

The J gene is TRBJ2-7, the V gene TRBV19, with TRBD1 as a possible D gene (7 bases). V was cut by 0 bases and J by 2 bases, with 17 bases left in between. The germline V gene encodes CDR1 LNHDA and CDR2 SQIVND (reference sequence). The CDR3 loop spans 17 amino acids. In DNA, the CDR3 is TGTGCCAGTAGTATAGATGTGGTGCGGGACAGCCCCTACGAGCAGTACGTC. Residues: CASSIDVVRDSPYEQYV.

The chain links TRBV6-2 or TRBV6-3 to TRBJ2-7, with TRBD1 matching over 9 bases. Germline values: CDR1 MNHEY, CDR2 SVGEGT. Unmatched junction bases numbered 14, after V lost 6 bases and J lost 2 bases. This CDR3 contains 17 residues. The CDR3 bases are TGTGCCAGCAGCCCCTCCCCTGACAGGGGGGACCCCTACGAGCAGTACTTC. Translating gives CASSPSPDRGDPYEQYF.

This clone was seen a handful of times. The rearrangement joins TRBV10-3 to TRBJ2-2; 7 bases are a match to TRBD1. The CDR3 length is 16 residues. Germline V CDR1 and CDR2: ENHRY, SYGVKD. J was trimmed by 4 bases and V by 6 bases; bases with no gene match: 11. CDR3 region: CAISTSTGMSTGELFF. In DNA form, the CDR3 reads TGTGCCATCAGCACATCGACAGGGATGAGCACCGGGGAGCTGTTTTTT.

The chain recombines TRBV30 with TRBJ2-5; 8 bases agree with TRBD2. The V gene end was trimmed by 0 bases and the J gene end by 5 bases; junction bases not matched to a gene: 11. Germline V CDR1 and CDR2: GTSNPN, SVGIG (reference sequence). There are 16 residues in the CDR3. The CDR3 DNA follows: TGTGCCTGGAGTGTATCCCCCGGGGGGGCTTTGGAGACCCAGTACTTC. Translating it yields CAWSVSPGGALETQYF.

The chain has TRBV12-3 or TRBV12-4 and TRBJ2-1, with a weak D call TRBD2 (6 bases). V was cut by 5 bases and J by 5 bases, with 7 bases left in between. The CDR3 is 12 amino acids. The CDR3 reads CASSGEDNEQFF. For the CDR3, the DNA is TGTGCCAGCAGTGGGGAGGACAATGAGCAGTTCTTC.

This chain joins TRBV5-6 and TRBJ2-6, with 9 bases fitting TRBD1. V dropped 3 bases and J dropped 2; count of bases not matched to a gene: 9. CDR1 and CDR2 (germline): SGHDT, YYEEEE. The CDR3 is 18 residues long. CDR3 coding DNA: TGTGCCAGCAGCTACGGGACAGGGCAATTAGCTGGGGCCAACGTCCTGACTTTC. Encoded protein: CASSYGTGQLAGANVLTF. Filled out from reference TRBV5-6 and TRBJ2-6, the complete variable domain reads DAGVTQSPTHLIKTRGQQVTLRCSPKSGHDTVSWYQQALGQGPQFIFQYYEEEERQRGNFPDRFSGHQFPNYSSELNVNALLLGDSALYLCASSYGTGQLAGANVLTFGAGSRLTVL.

The gene calls are TRBV5-1 and TRBJ2-1; a possible D gene is TRBD2 (5 bases). Germline-derived CDR1 and CDR2 are SGHRS and YFSETQ. This CDR3 has 15 amino acids. Trimming cost V 0 bases and J 1 base, with 8 bases left between them. DNA for the CDR3: TGCGCCAGCAGCTTGGATGGGGAGTCCTACAATGAGCAGTTCTTC. Residues: CASSLDGESYNEQFF.

CDR3 protein: CASRPSGTENYEQYF. DNA of the CDR3: TGTGCCAGCAGACCGTCCGGGACAGAGAATTACGAGCAGTACTTC. The J gene is TRBJ2-7, the V gene TRBV6-6; TRBD1 matches at 7 bases. CDR3 length: 15 amino acids. CDR1 is MNHNY and CDR2 is SVGAGI in the germline V gene (reference sequence). V gave up 6 bases and J gave up 4 bases; unmatched junction bases: 12.

DNA of the CDR3: TGTGCCAGTAGTACCCATTACAGGGGAGCCTACGAGCAGTACTTC. Residues: CASSTHYRGAYEQYF. The V gene is TRBV19, the J gene TRBJ2-7; 7 nucleotides agree with TRBD1. The V segment lost 4 bases and the J segment 2 bases; nucleotides outside the gene matches: 8. This CDR3 region has 15 residues. CDR1 and CDR2 from the germline V gene are LNHDA and SQIVND (reference sequence). The complete variable domain, with remaining parts taken from reference TRBV19 and TRBJ2-7, reads DGGITQSPKYLFRKEGQNVTLSCEQNLNHDAMYWYRQDPGQGLRLIYYSQIVNDFQKGDIAEGYSVSREKKESFPLTVTSAQKNPTAFYLCASSTHYRGAYEQYFGPGTRLTVT.

The gene calls are TRBV28 and TRBJ1-1; no reliable D call. The CDR3 loop spans 13 amino acids. Trimming stripped 7 bases from V and 9 bases from J, with 18 bases between. Germline lookup yields CDR1 MDHEN and CDR2 SYDVKM. The CDR3 DNA follows: TGTGCCAGCAAATTTCACAGCGGGTCTAAAGCTTTCTTT. Its translation: CASKFHSGSKAFF. Variable domain in full (rest from reference TRBV28 and TRBJ1-1): DVKVTQSSRYLVKRTGEKVFLECVQDMDHENMFWYRQDPGLGLRLIYFSYDVKMKEKGDIPEGYSVSREKKERFSLILESASTNQTSMYLCASKFHSGSKAFFGQGTRLTVV.

This chain uses TRBV11-2 with TRBJ1-6, with 8 bases aligning to TRBD1. There are 15 residues in the CDR3. Trimming removed 2 bases from V and 10 bases from J; junction bases left unmatched: 7. CDR1 and CDR2 from the germline V gene are SGHAT and FQNNGV. CDR3 bases: TGTGCCAGCAGCTTACGGGGACAGGAAAACTCACCCCTCCACTTT. This codes for CASSLRGQENSPLHF.

This chain links TRBV7-2 with TRBJ1-2, with D hard to call. The V end lost 5 bases, the J end lost 2 bases, and 15 bases lay between the germline ends. The CDR3 is made up of 15 amino acids. Germline CDR1 and CDR2: SGHTA and FQGNSA. The CDR3 DNA reads as TGTGCCAGCAGCGAGGGCCCAGGACGCAACTATGGCTACACCTTC. Its protein product is CASSEGPGRNYGYTF.

The chain links TRBV5-6 to TRBJ2-1, with 7 bases that match TRBD1. The CDR3 is made up of 15 amino acids. Germline CDR1 reads SGHDT; CDR2 reads YYEEEE. The V gene end was trimmed by 3 bases and the J gene end by 7 bases; junction bases not matched to a gene: 10. The CDR3 is CASSYGQVGINEQFF. CDR3 coding DNA: TGTGCCAGCAGCTACGGACAGGTAGGGATTAATGAGCAGTTCTTC.

The chain links TRBV7-8 to TRBJ1-5; D may be TRBD1 (5 bases). Germline-derived CDR1 and CDR2 are SGHVS and FQNEAQ. This CDR3 has 15 residues. V shed 1 base and J shed 5 bases, with 12 bases lying between them. The CDR3 loop is CASSLVGADDQPQHF. In DNA, the CDR3 is TGTGCCAGCAGCTTAGTAGGGGCTGACGATCAGCCCCAGCATTTT.

The rearrangement joins TRBV20-1 to TRBJ1-2; 9 bases match TRBD1. CDR1 is DFQATT and CDR2 is SNEGSKA in the germline V gene (reference sequence). This CDR3 region has 11 residues. V trimming: 3 bases; J trimming: 12 bases; junction bases outside the gene matches: 5. CDR3 region: CSASWDRDHTF. The CDR3 region has the DNA TGCAGTGCTAGTTGGGACAGGGATCACACCTTC.